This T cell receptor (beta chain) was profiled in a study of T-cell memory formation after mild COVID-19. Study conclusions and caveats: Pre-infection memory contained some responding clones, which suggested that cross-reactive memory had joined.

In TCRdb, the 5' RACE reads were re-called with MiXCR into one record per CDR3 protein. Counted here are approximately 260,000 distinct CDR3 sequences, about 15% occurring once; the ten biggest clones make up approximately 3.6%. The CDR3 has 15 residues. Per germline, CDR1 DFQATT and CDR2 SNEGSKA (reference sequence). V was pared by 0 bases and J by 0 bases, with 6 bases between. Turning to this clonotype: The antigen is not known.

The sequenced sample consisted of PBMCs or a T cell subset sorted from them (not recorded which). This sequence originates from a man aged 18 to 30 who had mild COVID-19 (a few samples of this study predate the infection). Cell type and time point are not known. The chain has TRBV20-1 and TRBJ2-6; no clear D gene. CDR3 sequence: CSARDRVSGANVLTF. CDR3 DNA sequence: TGCAGTGCTAGAGATCGCGTCTCTGGGGCCAACGTCCTGACTTTC.